This TCR beta chain was profiled in a study of T cells after yellow fever vaccination. Study-level background: The authors prepared low-cell-number fractions using SMART-Seq v4 Ultra Low Input.

This clonotype was seen more than once but under ten times. Conversion of TCR transcripts into cDNA relied on 5'RACE template switching, which added a universal primer site and UMIs. TCRdb processed the 5' RACE reads anew with MiXCR; each CDR3 protein has one entry. The repertoire holds fewer than 450,000 distinct CDR3 sequences, with 4% as singletons. Trimming cost V 7 bases and J 3 bases; bases outside gene matches: 9. There are 14 residues in the CDR3. Germline V lookup: CDR1 MNHNY, CDR2 SVGAGI (reference sequence). The sample consisted of PBMCs, taken 5 days after the yellow fever booster vaccination. The V gene is TRBV6-6, the J gene TRBJ2-7, with 7 nucleotides matching TRBD1. This TCR was recovered from a man younger than 30 who received the YFV17D yellow fever vaccine. This CDR3 reads CASTPGTVGYEQYV. The CDR3 nucleotides are TGTGCCAGCACTCCTGGGACAGTCGGCTACGAGCAGTACGTC.